A selection of T cell receptor beta chains follows, all from one sample in a study of T cells after yellow fever vaccination. TCRdb reanalysed the 5' RACE reads using MiXCR and keeps one entry per CDR3 protein. The repertoire has about 630,000 distinct CDR3 sequences, 12% of them found once; the top ten carry about 16%. The sequencing used PBMCs, collected on the day of the yellow fever booster vaccination. These receptors all come from a man aged 25-45 years who received the YFV17D yellow fever vaccine. Both conserved end residues are part of each CDR3.

V gene	J gene	CDR3 protein
TRBV6-1	TRBJ2-5	CASSPTYGLAGGPFETQYF
TRBV11-1	TRBJ2-1	CASSHTYAIRTSGSIDNEQFF
TRBV6-2/TRBV6-3	TRBJ2-7	CASCTANYEQYF
TRBV6-1	TRBJ2-3	CASRPSGTRTDTQYF
TRBV29-1	TRBJ2-7	CSVYVDRGYEQYF
TRBV5-1	TRBJ2-1	CASSPRGGSYNEQFF
TRBV6-1	TRBJ2-4	CASRKTGENIQYF
TRBV10-3	TRBJ2-1	CAISERGQGKNNEQFF
TRBV3-1	TRBJ1-1	CASSQGQLMNTEAFF
TRBV24-1	TRBJ2-1	CATSEAGQGRNNEQFF
TRBV20-1	TRBJ2-3	CAGLAGNSDTQYF
TRBV6-1	TRBJ1-3	CASSRGLPLSGNTIYF
TRBV19	TRBJ2-5	CASSFRTTQETQYF
TRBV7-2	TRBJ2-1	CASSSRSGADEQFF
TRBV20-1	TRBJ2-1	CSARTRWPSGSGSYNEQFF
TRBV27	TRBJ2-5	CASSLSVGETQYF
TRBV6-2/TRBV6-3	TRBJ1-2	CASIKDPGTGLLGYTF
TRBV6-1	TRBJ2-1	CASRDPSGGAHNEQFF
TRBV6-2/TRBV6-3	TRBJ2-2	CASSYNSFGGELFF
TRBV4-3	TRBJ2-3	CASSRDGPSGTQYF
TRBV7-9	TRBJ2-3	CASSRDGLETDTQYF
TRBV7-2	TRBJ2-1	CASSYLAGRTSGRAERPHEQFF
TRBV6-1	TRBJ2-3	CASSARQGRMADTQYF
TRBV19	TRBJ1-1	CASSVSEGQGANTEAFF
TRBV12-3/TRBV12-4	TRBJ2-1	CASSFDRGNEQFF
TRBV7-9	TRBJ2-7	CASSLFTRDYEQYF
TRBV29-1	TRBJ2-4	CSVGVAGGNIQYF
TRBV5-5	TRBJ2-2	CASSPGLVPAGELFF
TRBV20-1	TRBJ1-2	CSTDNYGYTF
TRBV7-2	TRBJ2-7	CASSYKRAESGEQYF
TRBV19	TRBJ2-1	CASSIRSASRNEQFF
TRBV3-1	TRBJ2-1	CASSPLAGLAQGGNEQFF
TRBV28	TRBJ2-1	CASGRDFREQFF
TRBV7-2	TRBJ2-1	CASSLSSGDNEQFF
TRBV20-1	TRBJ2-3	CSAGGRGITYTQYF
TRBV7-8	TRBJ1-2	CASSPSLQGPYGYTF
TRBV19	TRBJ2-7	CASSITLGGEQYF
TRBV9	TRBJ1-2	CASSVARTYGYTF
TRBV28	TRBJ2-6	CASRQTSGANVLTF
TRBV6-1	TRBJ2-7	CASQGTLHYEQYF
TRBV12-3/TRBV12-4	TRBJ2-7	CASSSLAVEQYF
TRBV29-1	TRBJ2-7	CSVGFDSRDRGYEQYF
TRBV7-2	TRBJ2-7	CASSQGQSYYEQYF
TRBV7-2	TRBJ2-2	CASRPASGSVTGELFF
TRBV20-1	TRBJ2-7	CSASGPGVSYEQYF
TRBV20-1	TRBJ2-1	CSASSGYNEQFF
TRBV27	TRBJ2-5	CASSDIKASGRAGTQYF
TRBV12-3/TRBV12-4	TRBJ2-4	CASSLGGRLQNIQYF
TRBV5-1	TRBJ2-7	CASRETDGWEQYF
TRBV20-1	TRBJ2-1	CSASPGNEQFF
TRBV29-1	TRBJ2-5	CSVEAGLVETQYF
TRBV19	TRBJ2-2	CASSYGGSSYSGELFF
TRBV3-1	TRBJ2-7	CASSQGQERPSYEQYF
TRBV12-3/TRBV12-4	TRBJ2-6	CAICLALGQGAGANVLTF
TRBV20-1	TRBJ2-7	CSVSGKIYEQYF
TRBV19	TRBJ2-3	CASTSRPLASVPDTQYF
TRBV10-3	TRBJ2-5	CAISGGRQGQETQYF
TRBV7-9	TRBJ2-1	CASGIPGRPHEQFF
TRBV2	TRBJ1-6	CASSDLPRNGSPLHF
TRBV20-1	TRBJ2-7	CSARETLRPGLAGGPEEQYF